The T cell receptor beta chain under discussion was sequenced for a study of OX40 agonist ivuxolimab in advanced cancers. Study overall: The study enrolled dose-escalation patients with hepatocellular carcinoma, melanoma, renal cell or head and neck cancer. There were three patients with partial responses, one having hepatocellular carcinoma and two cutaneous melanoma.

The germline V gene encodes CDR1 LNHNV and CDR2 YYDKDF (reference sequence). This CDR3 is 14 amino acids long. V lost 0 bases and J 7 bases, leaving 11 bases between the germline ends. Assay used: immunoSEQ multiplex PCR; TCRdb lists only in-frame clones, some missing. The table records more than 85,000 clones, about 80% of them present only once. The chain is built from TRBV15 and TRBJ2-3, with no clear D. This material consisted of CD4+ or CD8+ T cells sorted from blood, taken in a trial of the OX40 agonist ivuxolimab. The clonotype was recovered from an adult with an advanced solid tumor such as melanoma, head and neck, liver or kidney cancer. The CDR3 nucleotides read TGTGCCACCAGCAGAGATCGAGGCCCCAATACGCAGTATTTT. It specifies CATSRDRGPNTQYF.